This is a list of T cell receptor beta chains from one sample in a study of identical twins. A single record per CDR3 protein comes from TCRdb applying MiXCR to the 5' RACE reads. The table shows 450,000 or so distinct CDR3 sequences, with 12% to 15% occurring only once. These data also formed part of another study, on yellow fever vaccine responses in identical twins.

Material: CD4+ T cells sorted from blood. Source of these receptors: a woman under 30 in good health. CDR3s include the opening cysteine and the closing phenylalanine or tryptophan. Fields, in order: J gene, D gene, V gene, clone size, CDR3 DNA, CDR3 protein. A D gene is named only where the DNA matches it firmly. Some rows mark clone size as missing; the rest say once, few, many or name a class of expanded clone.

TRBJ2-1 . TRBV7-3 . TGTGCCAGCAGCTTATGGGGACACGAGCAGTTCTTC CASSLWGHEQFF
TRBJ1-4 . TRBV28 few TGTGCCAGCAGTTTGGGGCGAGTGGGTAATGAAAAACTGTTTTTT CASSLGRVGNEKLFF
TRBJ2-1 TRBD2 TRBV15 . TGTGCCACCAGCACCCCCGGGGGGGAGAGCTACAATGAGCAGTTCTTC CATSTPGGESYNEQFF
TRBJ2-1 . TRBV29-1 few TGCAGCGTTGAAGGGACTGCCTATTACAATGAGCAGTTCTTC CSVEGTAYYNEQFF
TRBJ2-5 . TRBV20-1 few TGCAGTGCTAGATCGGGGACGAAGAAGACCCAGTACTTC CSARSGTKKTQYF
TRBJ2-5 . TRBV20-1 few TGCAGTGCTAGAGTAGTAGGGGGGGAGACCCAGTACTTC CSARVVGGETQYF
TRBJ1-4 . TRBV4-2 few TGTGCCAGCAGCCAAGAGGGCGGGGGCGCGAGGGAAAAACTGTTTTTT CASSQEGGGAREKLFF
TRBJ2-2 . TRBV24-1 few TGTGCCACCAGTAGAGTCCTCCAAACAGGCACCGGGGAGCTGTTTTTT CATSRVLQTGTGELFF
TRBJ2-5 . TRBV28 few TGTGCCAGCATGTCAATCCGAGAGACCCAGTACTTC CASMSIRETQYF
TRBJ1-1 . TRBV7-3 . TGTGCCAGCAGCCCCTACGGGAACACTGAAGCTTTCTTT CASSPYGNTEAFF
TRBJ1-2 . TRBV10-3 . TGTGCCATCAGTGAGTCGCGGGGGCTGGATGGCTACACCTTC CAISESRGLDGYTF
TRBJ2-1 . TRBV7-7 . TGTGCTAGCAGCTTAAGCAGGCGGATATACAATGAGCAGTTCTTC CASSLSRRIYNEQFF
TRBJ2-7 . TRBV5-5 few TGTGCCAGCGGTCCGGCGACCTACGAGCAGTACTTC CASGPATYEQYF
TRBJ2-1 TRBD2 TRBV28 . TGTGCCAGCAGTTTGACCCTCCTCGCGGCGGGGGGGAATGAGCAGTTCTTC CASSLTLLAAGGNEQFF
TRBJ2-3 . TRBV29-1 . TGCAGCGTTGAACCGAGCGGGAGCACAGATACGCAGTATTTT CSVEPSGSTDTQYF
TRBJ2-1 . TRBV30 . TGTGCCTGGAGTGGTGACCCCTGGGGTGAGCAGTTCTTC CAWSGDPWGEQFF
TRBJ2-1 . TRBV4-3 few TGCGCCAGCAGCCGAGGACTGTCCGGGAGGCAGTTCTTC CASSRGLSGRQFF
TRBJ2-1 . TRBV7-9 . TGTGCCAGCAGCTTATTCAGGGCAGGGATCTACAATGAGCAGTTCTTC CASSLFRAGIYNEQFF
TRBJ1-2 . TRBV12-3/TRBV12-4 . TGTGCCAGCAGTTTTGGGGATAACTATGGCTACACCTTC CASSFGDNYGYTF
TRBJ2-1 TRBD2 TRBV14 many TGTGCCAGCAGCCAAGATCGACTAGCGGGAGCTTACAATGAGCAGTTCTTC CASSQDRLAGAYNEQFF
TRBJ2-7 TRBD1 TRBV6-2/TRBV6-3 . TGTGCCAGCAGCAACAGGGACAGGGGGCTCGACGAGCAGTACTTC CASSNRDRGLDEQYF
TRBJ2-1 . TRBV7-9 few TGTGCCAGCAGCTTTTACAGCGACAATGAGCAGTTCTTC CASSFYSDNEQFF